These T cell receptor beta chains were read from a single sample in a study of T cell repertoires in cytomegalovirus infection. No antigen has been assigned to these receptors. TCRdb called the reads again in MiXCR, with one record for every CDR3 protein. The table lists about 890,000 distinct CDR3 sequences, less than 35% of them singletons. Sequencing used cultured CD8+ T cells from PBMCs, obtained from culture after CMV antigen stimulation. The origin of the receptors is a human donor in good health (CMV status not recorded). Some clones in this sample may be carry-over from other donors' samples. Both conserved end residues are part of each CDR3. Fields, in order: V gene, J gene, D gene, clone size, CDR3 protein, CDR3 DNA. D genes are given only for firm matches. Where a row states a size, it is once, few, many or the class of an expanded clone; other rows omit it.

TRBV20-1	TRBJ1-3	.	few	CSASQETPSGNTIYF	TGCAGTGCTAGCCAGGAAACCCCCTCTGGAAACACCATATATTTT
TRBV5-6	TRBJ1-1	TRBD1	.	CASNSWFRDRGETEAFF	TGTGCCAGCAACTCATGGTTTCGGGACAGGGGTGAGACTGAAGCTTTCTTT
TRBV4-2	TRBJ2-5	TRBD2	.	CASSTRLAGGPAETQYF	TGTGCCAGCAGCACCCGACTAGCGGGGGGGCCAGCGGAGACCCAGTACTTC
TRBV28	TRBJ2-5	TRBD2	.	CASSLSGGEEETQYF	TGTGCCAGCAGTTTATCCGGGGGGGAGGAAGAGACCCAGTACTTC
TRBV7-2	TRBJ1-1	.	few	CASILGSYTEAFF	TGTGCCAGCATCCTCGGGTCATACACTGAAGCTTTCTTT
TRBV27	TRBJ2-1	TRBD2	.	CASGKAGGMMYEQFF	TGTGCCAGCGGAAAAGCGGGGGGTATGATGTATGAGCAGTTCTTC
TRBV6-5	TRBJ1-4	TRBD1	.	CASSRGTAEELFF	TGTGCCAGCAGTCGAGGGACAGCTGAAGAACTGTTTTTT
TRBV7-6	TRBJ1-4	.	many	CASSFRPGQGQEKLFF	TGTGCCAGCAGTTTTAGGCCGGGTCAGGGACAAGAAAAACTGTTTTTT
TRBV7-6	TRBJ1-5	.	few	CATTAGGGNQPQHF	TGTGCCACCACAGCGGGAGGGGGCAATCAGCCCCAGCATTTT
TRBV7-6	TRBJ2-7	TRBD1	.	CASSPPTGQGAYEQYF	TGTGCCAGCAGTCCCCCAACGGGACAGGGGGCATACGAGCAGTACTTC
TRBV4-1	TRBJ1-1	.	.	CASSQADWDTEAFF	TGTGCCAGCAGCCAGGCTGACTGGGACACTGAAGCTTTCTTT
TRBV27	TRBJ2-7	TRBD1	.	CASSYLGQGGGEQYF	TGTGCCAGCAGTTATTTAGGACAGGGAGGAGGCGAGCAGTACTTC
TRBV6-5	TRBJ1-2	.	few	CASSSPGQGSLPNYGYTF	TGTGCCAGCAGTTCCCCCGGCCAGGGATCCCTCCCCAACTATGGCTACACCTTC
TRBV6-2/TRBV6-3	TRBJ1-5	TRBD1	.	CASTSVPDRYDQPQHF	TGTGCCAGCACCTCGGTCCCGGACAGGTATGATCAGCCCCAGCATTTT
TRBV11-3	TRBJ2-1	.	.	CASSQWDGRSYNEQFF	TGTGCCAGCAGCCAATGGGACGGTCGATCCTACAATGAGCAGTTCTTC
TRBV7-6	TRBJ1-4	.	many	CASSPQGQDNEKLFF	TGTGCCAGCAGCCCGCAGGGACAAGACAATGAAAAACTGTTTTTT
TRBV7-9	TRBJ2-2	TRBD1	.	CASSYWDRGPGELFF	TGTGCCAGCAGCTACTGGGACAGGGGGCCCGGGGAGCTGTTTTTT
TRBV6-5	TRBJ2-2	.	few	CASSYFQTNTGELFF	TGTGCCAGCAGTTACTTCCAGACGAACACCGGGGAGCTGTTTTTT
TRBV6-6	TRBJ2-5	.	.	CASAPGLQETQYF	TGTGCCAGCGCCCCGGGACTGCAAGAGACCCAGTACTTC
TRBV19	TRBJ2-5	.	few	CARGDSSAETQYF	TGTGCCAGGGGCGACTCCTCCGCGGAGACCCAGTACTTC
TRBV27	TRBJ1-5	.	.	CASTLGRGQPQHF	TGTGCCAGCACCCTGGGAAGGGGCCAGCCCCAGCATTTT
TRBV7-9	TRBJ1-5	.	many	CASSRRQVHSNQPQHF	TGTGCCAGCAGCAGAAGACAAGTCCATAGCAATCAGCCCCAGCATTTT
TRBV6-5	TRBJ2-2	.	few	CASSPRPHKGGTGELFF	TGTGCCAGCAGTCCTAGGCCCCACAAAGGGGGCACCGGGGAGCTGTTTTTT
TRBV7-8	TRBJ2-1	TRBD2	many	CASSLALVGLAGAGEQFF	TGTGCCAGCAGCTTAGCATTGGTCGGACTAGCGGGGGCAGGAGAGCAGTTCTTC
TRBV6-2/TRBV6-3	TRBJ1-5	.	once	CASTPKRVGNQPQHF	TGTGCCAGCACCCCTAAAAGGGTCGGAAATCAGCCCCAGCATTTT
TRBV6-1	TRBJ2-1	.	few	CASSPVGDNYNEQFF	TGTGCCAGCAGTCCAGTGGGGGACAATTACAATGAGCAGTTCTTC
TRBV19	TRBJ1-5	.	.	CASRTGGAQPQHF	TGTGCCAGTAGGACCGGTGGGGCTCAGCCCCAGCATTTT
TRBV6-2/TRBV6-3	TRBJ2-2	TRBD2	.	CASSYTSSGVNTGELFF	TGTGCCAGCAGTTACACTTCTAGCGGGGTGAACACCGGGGAGCTGTTTTTT
TRBV5-4	TRBJ2-1	.	.	CASSPLGGGGGNEQFF	TGTGCCAGCAGCCCTTTGGGTGGGGGAGGGGGCAATGAGCAGTTCTTC
TRBV19	TRBJ1-1	.	.	CASSIDLTGSPEAFF	TGTGCCAGTAGTATAGACCTCACAGGGTCCCCTGAAGCTTTCTTT
TRBV27	TRBJ1-2	.	few	CASSFATANYGYTF	TGTGCCAGCAGTTTCGCGACAGCTAACTATGGCTACACCTTC
TRBV7-2	TRBJ1-2	.	many	CASSFPTALDGYTF	TGTGCCAGCAGCTTCCCGACAGCTCTCGATGGCTACACCTTC
TRBV6-1	TRBJ2-7	.	few	CASREYTTLYEQYF	TGTGCCAGCAGAGAATACACGACTCTCTACGAGCAGTACTTC